This T cell receptor beta chain comes out of a study of T cell responses to AZD1222 COVID-19 vaccine. Produced via immunoSEQ multiplex PCR; TCRdb's table is partial and in-frame only. The sample comprises roughly 100,000 clones, roughly 86% of which are singletons, and more than 2.5% rests with the top ten. Study-level findings and limits: Across spike, vaccine-associated CD4 TCRs were found, dominant at 160-218 and 743-854. Close to half of all spike-specific TCRs reportedly target regions of the variants that are unmutated.

With regard to this clone: Its antigen is not identified.

The CDR3 length is 15 residues. V was cut by 3 bases and J by 2 bases, with 15 bases left in between. The germline V gene encodes CDR1 DFQATT and CDR2 SNEGSKA (reference sequence). This receptor was taken from an adult who received the MenACWY meningococcal vaccine as a control. The chain has TRBV20-1 and TRBJ2-3; the D gene could be TRBD1 or TRBD2 (6 bases each). This sample comprised peripheral blood, obtained 28 days after the second dose of the MenACWY control vaccine. The CDR3 nucleotides are TGCAGTGCTAGTCACCGGGGGACACCCACAGATACGCAGTATTTT. It is translated as CSASHRGTPTDTQYF.